This T cell receptor (beta chain) was found in a study of spatial heterogeneity in lung cancer. CDR1 is SEHNR, CDR2 FQNEAQ, per germline (reference sequence). V was pared by 5 bases and J by 7 bases, with 10 bases of the junction left unmatched. The CDR3 is 16 amino acids. TCRdb re-called the 5' RACE reads through MiXCR, storing one row per CDR3 protein. The sample has 3,800 or so distinct CDR3 sequences, less than 70% seen once. Time point indicated: sample taken at primary tumor resection. Unsorted whole RNA of tumor, nontumor lung or frozen PBMC was sequenced. As concerns this clonotype: This beta chain is an unintended read in a library built for alpha chains; its size means little.

The material was PBMCs, obtained at surgery. This sequence joins TRBV7-9 and TRBJ2-1; TRBD2 aligns across 11 bases. The sequence derives from a female donor with early-stage non-small cell lung cancer. The CDR3: CASSPLAGGVKNEQFF. CDR3 DNA: TGTGCCAGCAGCCCCTTAGCGGGAGGGGTAAAGAATGAGCAGTTCTTC.